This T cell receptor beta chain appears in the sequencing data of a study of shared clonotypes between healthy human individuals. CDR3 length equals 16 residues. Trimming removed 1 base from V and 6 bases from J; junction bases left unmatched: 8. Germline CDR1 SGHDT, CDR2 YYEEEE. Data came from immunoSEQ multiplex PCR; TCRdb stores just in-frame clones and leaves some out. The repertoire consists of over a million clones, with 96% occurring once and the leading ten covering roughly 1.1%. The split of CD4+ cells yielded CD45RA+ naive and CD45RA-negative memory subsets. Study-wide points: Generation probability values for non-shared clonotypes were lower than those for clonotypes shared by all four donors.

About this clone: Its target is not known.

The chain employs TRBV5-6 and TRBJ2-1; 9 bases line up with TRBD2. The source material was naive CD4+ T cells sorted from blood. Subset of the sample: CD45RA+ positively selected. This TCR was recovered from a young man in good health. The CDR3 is CASSLKASGKFNEQFF. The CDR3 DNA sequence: TGTGCCAGCAGCTTGAAAGCTAGCGGGAAGTTCAATGAGCAGTTCTTC.